The 27 T cell receptor beta chains given below trace back to one sample, sequenced in a study of cytomegalovirus exposure and HLA in healthy donors. Amplification used 60 Vbeta primers and 13 Jbeta primers. Clones were sequenced by immunoSEQ multiplex PCR, and TCRdb holds only the in-frame ones, with some missing. The sample lists nearly 95,000 clones, about 63% seen once, with 6.3% in the top ten. Specimen: PBMCs. These receptors were taken from a woman under 40 in good health and CMV-seronegative.

This chain joins TRBV6-1 and TRBJ1-3; TRBD1 agrees at 9 bases. V was clipped by 2 bases and J by 0 bases; unmatched bases: 5. The CDR3 has 17 amino acids. The germline CDR1 and CDR2 sequences are MNHNS and SASEGT. The CDR3 protein is CASSEYTGGFSGNTIYF. CDR3 coding DNA: TGTGCCAGCAGTGAATATACAGGGGGCTTCTCTGGAAACACCATATATTTT.

The chain recombines TRBV7-2 with TRBJ2-5; no firm D call. Trimming pared 2 bases from V and 4 bases from J, leaving 17 bases between. The germline CDR1 and CDR2 sequences are SGHTA and FQGNSA. There are 16 residues in the CDR3. CDR3 loop: CASSLFVASQSETQYF. In nucleotides, the CDR3 is TGTGCCAGCAGCTTATTTGTAGCTTCCCAGTCAGAGACCCAGTACTTC.

V gene TRBV18 combines with J gene TRBJ2-7; the D gene is possibly TRBD1 (6 bases). Trimming cost V 1 base and J 0 bases, with 7 bases left between them. This CDR3 comprises 14 residues. CDR1 and CDR2 from the germline V gene are KGHSH and LQKENI. The CDR3 sequence is CASSPRDNSYEQYF. The CDR3 DNA reads TGTGCCAGCTCACCACGGGACAACTCCTACGAGCAGTACTTC.

The rearrangement uses TRBV6-1 and TRBJ2-7; D may be TRBD2 (7 bases). Per the germline V gene, CDR1 is MNHNS and CDR2 is SASEGT. V was pared by 5 bases and J by 4 bases, with 15 bases between. The CDR3 runs to 14 residues. The CDR3 nucleotides are TGTGCCAGCAGTACTAGGGAGGGGGTTTACGAGCAGTACTTC. This encodes CASSTREGVYEQYF.

This clone has just one count. V and J are TRBV27 and TRBJ1-6; D remains unclear. The CDR3 consists of 16 residues. Looked up from germline, CDR1 is MNHEY and CDR2 is SMNVEV (reference sequence). V lost 2 bases to trimming and J lost 0 bases, with 8 bases between them. The CDR3 region has the DNA TGTGCCAGCAGTTTACAAAAGAGCTCCTATAATTCACCCCTCCACTTT. Its protein product is CASSLQKSSYNSPLHF.

This chain joins TRBV19 and TRBJ2-3; D is possibly TRBD1 (6 bases). The CDR3 sequence is 14 residues long. CDR1 and CDR2 (germline): LNHDA, SQIVND (reference sequence). The ends were cut back, 3 bases at V and 6 bases at J, with 13 bases in the middle. The CDR3 sequence: CASSIQGTGDTQYF. The CDR3 DNA reads TGTGCCAGTAGTATCCAGGGGACGGGGGATACGCAGTATTTT. The whole variable domain, remainder taken from reference TRBV19 and TRBJ2-3, is DGGITQSPKYLFRKEGQNVTLSCEQNLNHDAMYWYRQDPGQGLRLIYYSQIVNDFQKGDIAEGYSVSREKKESFPLTVTSAQKNPTAFYLCASSIQGTGDTQYFGPGTRLTVL.

V gene TRBV7-9 combines with J gene TRBJ2-1, with 8 positions matching TRBD1. CDR1 is SEHNR and CDR2 is FQNEAQ in the germline V gene (reference sequence). This CDR3 spans 14 amino acids. J was trimmed by 7 bases and V by 5 bases; bases with no gene match: 7. The DNA for the CDR3 is TGTGCCAGCAGCGCCGGACAGGGAAGGAATGAGCAGTTCTTC. Protein sequence: CASSAGQGRNEQFF.

The V and J genes are TRBV11-2 and TRBJ1-1; 8 nucleotides agree with TRBD1. V gave up 3 bases and J gave up 6 bases; unmatched junction bases: 6. CDR1 is SGHAT and CDR2 is FQNNGV in the germline V gene. This CDR3 is built from 14 residues. CDR3 DNA: TGTGCCAGCAGCTTCGGGCAGGGGGCATCTGAAGCTTTCTTT. This gives the protein CASSFGQGASEAFF.

The gene calls are TRBV6-5 and TRBJ2-5, with 12 bases that match TRBD1. J gave up 11 bases and V 6 bases, and 7 bases lay outside the gene matches. The germline gives CDR1 MNHEY, CDR2 SVGAGI. This CDR3 contains 13 residues. CDR3 sequence: CASRGTGGWEQYF. The CDR3 DNA reads TGTGCCAGCAGAGGGACAGGGGGCTGGGAGCAGTACTTC.

This rearrangement joins TRBV4-1 to TRBJ2-7; possible D gene TRBD1, 6 bases. Trimming cost V 4 bases and J 1 base, with 11 bases left between them. The germline gives CDR1 MGHRA, CDR2 YSYEKL. This CDR3 spans 14 amino acids. The CDR3 region has the DNA TGCGCCAGCAGCCGAGGTCAGGGGTCCTACGAGCAGTACTTC. This sequence encodes CASSRGQGSYEQYF.

This rearrangement joins TRBV25-1 to TRBJ2-5, with a possible D match to TRBD1 (6 bases). The V end lost 3 bases, the J end lost 3 bases, and 11 bases lay between the germline ends. From germline, CDR1 is MGHDK and CDR2 SYGVNS. The CDR3 is 14 amino acids. CDR3 coding DNA: TGTGCCAGCAGTGACATCAGGACAGAAGAGACCCAGTACTTC. The encoded protein is CASSDIRTEETQYF. The whole variable domain, remainder taken from reference TRBV25-1 and TRBJ2-5, is EADIYQTPRYLVIGTGKKITLECSQTMGHDKMYWYQQDPGMELHLIHYSYGVNSTEKGDLSSESTVSRIRTEHFPLTLESARPSHTSQYLCASSDIRTEETQYFGPGTRLLVL.

This rearrangement joins TRBV10-1 to TRBJ1-2; D ambiguous. This CDR3 contains 13 residues. Germline lookup yields CDR1 WNHNN and CDR2 SYGVQD (reference sequence). Trimming stripped 2 bases from V and 2 bases from J, with 6 bases between. The DNA of the CDR3 is TGCGCCAGCAGTGAGGCAGCGAACTATGGCTACACCTTC. This encodes CASSEAANYGYTF.

The chain carries TRBV7-8 and TRBJ2-1; tentative D call: TRBD1 (6 bases). V was trimmed by 4 bases and J by 8 bases, leaving 18 bases between them. The length of the CDR3 is 15 residues. Per the germline V gene, CDR1 is SGHVS and CDR2 is FQNEAQ. The CDR3 DNA sequence: TGTGCCAGCAGCTCGGAACCGGGACACCTTCATGAGCAGTTCTTC. Its protein product is CASSSEPGHLHEQFF.

The V and J genes are TRBV5-6 and TRBJ1-2; D is undetermined. V was trimmed by 1 base and J by 4 bases, leaving 11 bases between them. The CDR3 contains 14 residues. The germline CDR1 and CDR2 sequences are SGHDT and YYEEEE. The CDR3 spells CASSLNTRSYGYTF. As DNA, the CDR3 is TGTGCCAGCAGCTTGAATACGCGGTCCTATGGCTACACCTTC. The whole variable domain, remainder taken from reference TRBV5-6 and TRBJ1-2, is DAGVTQSPTHLIKTRGQQVTLRCSPKSGHDTVSWYQQALGQGPQFIFQYYEEEERQRGNFPDRFSGHQFPNYSSELNVNALLLGDSALYLCASSLNTRSYGYTFGSGTRLTVV.

This sequence joins TRBV5-1 and TRBJ2-2; D is perhaps TRBD2 (5 bases). Germline CDR1 reads SGHRS; CDR2 reads YFSETQ. Deletions cut 1 base from V and 5 bases from J, with 9 bases between. The CDR3 extends over 14 amino acids. CDR3 sequence (DNA): TGCGCCAGCAGCTTGACACTAGTAACCGGGGAGCTGTTTTTT. Translation gives CASSLTLVTGELFF. Filled out from reference TRBV5-1 and TRBJ2-2, the complete variable domain reads KAGVTQTPRYLIKTRGQQVTLSCSPISGHRSVSWYQQTPGQGLQFLFEYFSETQRNKGNFPGRFSGRQFSNSRSEMNVSTLELGDSALYLCASSLTLVTGELFFGEGSRLTVL.

V and J are TRBV5-4 and TRBJ2-1; 9 bases fit TRBD2. Germline loops: CDR1 SGHNT, CDR2 YYREEE (reference sequence). This CDR3 contains 14 residues. V shed 4 bases, J shed 4 bases, and the junction held 3 bases outside the gene matches. CDR3 bases: TGTGCCAGCAGCCTTAGCGGGAGTTACAATGAGCAGTTCTTC. The encoded protein is CASSLSGSYNEQFF.

The V call is TRBV11-2, the J call TRBJ1-4, with a weak D call TRBD1 (5 bases). The CDR3 covers 14 residues. The V and J ends lost 7 bases and 5 bases respectively, with 14 bases between them. CDR1 and CDR2 from the germline V gene are SGHAT and FQNNGV. The CDR3 bases are TGTGCCAGCACCCGGGACGGGAGGAATGAAAAACTGTTTTTT. It encodes CASTRDGRNEKLFF. Complete variable domain (other parts from reference TRBV11-2 and TRBJ1-4): EAGVAQSPRYKIIEKRQSVAFWCNPISGHATLYWYQQILGQGPKLLIQFQNNGVVDDSQLPKDRFSAERLKGVDSTLKIQPAKLEDSAVYLCASTRDGRNEKLFFGSGTQLSVL.

This rearrangement joins TRBV5-6 to TRBJ1-3; 7 bases are shared with TRBD1. There are 16 residues in the CDR3. V lost 4 bases to trimming and J lost 2 bases; unmatched junction nucleotides: 9. Germline V CDR1 and CDR2: SGHDT, YYEEEE. This CDR3 reads CASSLPRGLAGNTIYF. CDR3 nucleotide sequence: TGTGCCAGCAGCCTACCGAGGGGGCTAGCTGGAAACACCATATATTTT.

The chain has TRBV30 and TRBJ1-2; unclear D gene. Germline V gene sequence: CDR1 GTSNPN, CDR2 SVGIG (reference sequence). V lost 1 base, J lost 0 bases, and 12 bases lay in between. The CDR3 runs 15 residues. The CDR3 protein is CAWSGETGANYGYTF. For the CDR3, the DNA is TGTGCCTGGAGTGGCGAGACGGGAGCTAACTATGGCTACACCTTC.

The chain has TRBV7-2 and TRBJ2-1; D is ambiguous. Germline V gene data show CDR1 as SGHTA and CDR2 as FQGNSA. The CDR3 is 15 residues long. The ends were cut back, 3 bases at V and 0 bases at J, with 9 bases in the middle. This chain's CDR3 is CASSFNLVSYNEQFF. In DNA form, the CDR3 reads TGTGCCAGCAGCTTTAACCTAGTCTCCTACAATGAGCAGTTCTTC.

The chain recombines TRBV7-2 with TRBJ1-5, with a tentative D call TRBD1 (6 bases). Trimming took 3 bases from V and 6 from J, leaving 12 bases between them. The germline gives CDR1 SGHTA, CDR2 FQGNSA. This CDR3 is built from 14 residues. The CDR3: CASSFVARGQPQHF. Here the CDR3 DNA reads TGTGCCAGCAGCTTCGTGGCCAGGGGTCAGCCCCAGCATTTT.

This clone was seen once. The chain couples TRBV6-1 to TRBJ1-2, with no clear D. The CDR3 contains 12 residues. The V gene's germline CDR1 is MNHNS and CDR2 SASEGT. V was clipped by 7 bases and J by 6 bases, with 12 bases between them. The CDR3 is CASITVGDGYTF. The DNA for the CDR3 is TGTGCCAGCATAACGGTGGGCGATGGCTACACCTTC.

The chain recombines TRBV14 with TRBJ2-5; TRBD1 matches at 10 bases. Germline CDR1 is SGHDN and CDR2 is FVKESK. CDR3 length: 15 residues. The V and J ends lost 4 bases and 5 bases, in that order; junction bases with no gene match: 7. The CDR3 loop reads CASSPDRGRRETQYF. The CDR3 DNA sequence: TGTGCCAGCAGCCCCGACAGGGGGCGGCGGGAGACCCAGTACTTC.

The V call is TRBV6-5, the J call TRBJ2-7; the D gene is possibly TRBD1 (7 bases). Germline V gene sequence: CDR1 MNHEY, CDR2 SVGAGI. Trimming stripped 2 bases from V and 6 bases from J, with 14 bases between. The CDR3 length is 14 residues. The CDR3 DNA sequence: TGTGCCAGCAGTTACCCGCGGGACAGCAGCGAGCAGTACTTC. Its translation is CASSYPRDSSEQYF.

The chain joins TRBV10-1 to TRBJ2-3; TRBD2 matches 9 bases. Germline V gene data show CDR1 as WNHNN and CDR2 as SYGVQD (reference sequence). Losses at the gene ends were 4 bases for V and 5 bases for J; bases not matched to a gene: 1. This CDR3 has 13 residues. DNA of the CDR3: TGCGCCAGCAGTGCTAGCGGGGAAGATACGCAGTATTTT. Protein product: CASSASGEDTQYF.

V is TRBV10-1 and J is TRBJ1-2; D possibly corresponds to TRBD1 (6 bases). The germline V gene has CDR1 WNHNN and CDR2 SYGVQD (reference sequence). Trimming shortened V by 6 bases and J by 6 bases, and 17 bases separated the two germline ends. The CDR3 spans 14 residues. CDR3 nucleotides: TGCGCCAGCAGCTCGGGACAACCTAGGGATGGCTACACCTTC. Translated: CASSSGQPRDGYTF.

The genes are TRBV19 and TRBJ1-4, with TRBD1 matching over 9 bases. This CDR3 is built from 14 residues. With V trimmed by 3 bases and J by 8 bases, 4 bases remained unmatched. Germline-derived CDR1 and CDR2 are LNHDA and SQIVND (reference sequence). CDR3 bases: TGTGCCAGTAGTATTAGGACAGGGGAAGAAAAACTGTTTTTT. Translation gives CASSIRTGEEKLFF.